This TCR beta chain was obtained from a study of T cells in localized non-small cell lung cancer. The method was immunoSEQ multiplex PCR; TCRdb's version includes in-frame clones alone and lacks a portion of them. This sample has approximately 49,000 clones, with approximately 75% found just once. V lost 5 bases, J lost 3 bases, and 14 bases lay in between. The CDR3 totals 15 residues. Germline-derived CDR1 and CDR2 are SGHTA and FQGTGA. The source is a man aged 40 to 69 with stage I squamous cell lung carcinoma. J is TRBJ1-5 and V is TRBV7-3; no clear D gene. The specimen was peripheral blood, collected before any cancer treatment. This CDR3 is CASSQREALNQPQHF. The CDR3 DNA reads TGTGCCAGCAGCCAACGAGAAGCCCTCAATCAGCCCCAGCATTTT.